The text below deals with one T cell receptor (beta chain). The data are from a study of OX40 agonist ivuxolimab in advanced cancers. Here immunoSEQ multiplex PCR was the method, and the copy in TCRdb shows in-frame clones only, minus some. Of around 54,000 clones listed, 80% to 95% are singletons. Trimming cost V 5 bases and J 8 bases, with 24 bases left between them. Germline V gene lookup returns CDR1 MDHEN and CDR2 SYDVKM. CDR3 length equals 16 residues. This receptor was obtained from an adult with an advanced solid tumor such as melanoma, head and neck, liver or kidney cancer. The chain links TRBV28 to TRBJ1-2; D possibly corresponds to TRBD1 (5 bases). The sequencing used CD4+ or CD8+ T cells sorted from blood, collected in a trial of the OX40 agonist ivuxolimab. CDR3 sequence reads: CASSALTGAGLRGYTF. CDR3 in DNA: TGTGCCAGCAGTGCCCTCACCGGGGCGGGCTTGAGGGGCTACACCTTC.